Each of the 32 T cell receptor beta chains below was sequenced from the same sample in a study of T-cell reconstitution after alpha-beta-depleted transplantation in children. Unique molecular identifiers were built into the TCRbeta library. Each CDR3 protein is one row after TCRdb ran MiXCR on the PCR reads. The sample contains under 300,000 distinct CDR3 sequences, over 9.5% of which appear only once. The sequences come from PBMCs from the stem cell graft donor, collected from the stem cell graft. Receptors were obtained from a human donor who donated a stem cell graft to a child with SCID.

Regarding this clonotype: A much larger clone differs from this one at a single base, so this may be a read error. The gene calls are TRBV3-1 and TRBJ2-3; perhaps TRBD2 as D (5 bases). Per germline, CDR1 LGHDT and CDR2 YNNKEL (reference sequence). The CDR3 totals 18 residues. CDR3 sequence: CACSPTPGSDLSTDTQYF. The DNA for the CDR3 is TGTGCCTGCAGCCCCACCCCGGGGAGTGACCTAAGCACAGATACGCAGTATTTT.

This clonotype was picked up many times. This rearrangement joins TRBV7-2 to TRBJ1-2; D is perhaps TRBD1 (5 bases). Germline CDR1 is SGHTA and CDR2 is FQGNSA. CDR3 size: 14 residues. Trimming took off 3 bases at V and 7 bases at J, with 15 bases between the two ends. The CDR3 reads CASSFGLSGSGYTF. CDR3 bases: TGTGCCAGCAGCTTCGGATTATCAGGGTCTGGCTACACCTTC.

In this sample, this clonotype turned up many times. The gene calls are TRBV20-1 and TRBJ1-5, with D perhaps TRBD1 (5 bases). This CDR3 contains 14 residues. Deletions cut 6 bases from V and 5 bases from J, with 17 bases between. CDR1 and CDR2 (germline): DFQATT, SNEGSKA (reference sequence). This chain's CDR3 is CSANPGTEDQPQHF. Here the CDR3 DNA reads TGCAGTGCCAACCCCGGGACGGAAGATCAGCCCCAGCATTTT.

In this sample, this clonotype turned up many times. The junction differs from germline at one of its ends, possibly a read error. The DNA for the CDR3 is TGTGCCAGCAGCCAATCACCGACAGGGATGCGATTT. This translates into CASSQSPTGMRF. V is TRBV4-2 and J is TRBJ2-2; 7 bases are shared with TRBD1. Per the germline V gene, CDR1 is LGHNA and CDR2 is YNFKEQ. This CDR3 region has 12 residues.

The chain has TRBV5-1 and TRBJ1-1, with a possible D match to TRBD1 (5 bases). This CDR3 is built from 13 residues. Germline CDR1 reads SGHRS; CDR2 reads YFSETQ. V shed 5 bases and J shed 2 bases, with 10 bases lying between them. The CDR3 nucleotides read TGCGCCAGCAGACAAGACAGTAACACTGAAGCTTTCTTT. This gives the protein CASRQDSNTEAFF.

This clonotype was detected many times. The J gene is TRBJ2-3, the V gene TRBV28; 9 positions match TRBD1. Trimming took 5 bases from V and 3 from J; bases not matched to a gene: 9. CDR3 length: 16 residues. Germline V gives CDR1 MDHEN, CDR2 SYDVKM. The CDR3 region is CASSLRTGDETDTQYF. The CDR3 coding sequence is TGTGCCAGCAGTCTACGGACAGGGGATGAAACAGATACGCAGTATTTT.

This clonotype was seen many times. The chain links TRBV7-8 to TRBJ2-2; either TRBD1 or TRBD2 may fit D (7 bases each). Trimming stripped 8 bases from V and 4 bases from J, with 17 bases between. Germline V CDR1 and CDR2: SGHVS, FQNEAQ. The CDR3 has 15 amino acids. CDR3 DNA: TGTGCCAGCGATCGGGCAGGGGGGGGCACCGGGGAGCTGTTTTTT. This translates into CASDRAGGGTGELFF.

This clonotype was counted ten times or more. This chain joins TRBV3-1 and TRBJ2-7; a weak D match, TRBD1 (6 bases). V was clipped by 0 bases and J by 8 bases, with 11 bases between them. Germline CDR1 reads LGHDT; CDR2 reads YNNKEL (reference sequence). The CDR3 extends over 13 amino acids. The CDR3 sequence: CASSQESRGKQYF. CDR3 bases: TGTGCCAGCAGCCAAGAAAGCAGGGGTAAGCAGTACTTC.

The chain is built from TRBV6-5 and TRBJ2-7; tentative D call: TRBD2 (7 bases). Trimming stripped 6 bases from V and 3 bases from J, with 9 bases between. The CDR3 spans 12 residues. Germline assignment: CDR1 MNHEY and CDR2 SVGAGI. The CDR3 sequence: CASRRGRYEQYF. The CDR3 DNA reads as TGTGCCAGCAGGCGGGGGCGCTACGAGCAGTACTTC.

This clonotype has ten or more counts. This chain connects TRBV5-1 to TRBJ2-7; 10 bases line up with TRBD2. With 2 bases clipped from V and 7 bases from J, the junction kept 9 bases outside the gene matches. The CDR3 contains 15 residues. Germline values: CDR1 SGHRS, CDR2 YFSETQ. The CDR3 is CASSFASGGPVEQYF. The CDR3 DNA reads as TGCGCCAGCAGCTTCGCTAGCGGGGGTCCTGTGGAGCAGTACTTC.

This clonotype was seen many times. CDR3 loop: CSVEVRGRGNTEAFF. The CDR3 nucleotides are TGCAGCGTTGAGGTTCGGGGCAGGGGGAACACTGAAGCTTTCTTT. The V and J genes are TRBV29-1 and TRBJ1-1; a possible D gene is TRBD1 (6 bases). The V end was cut by 3 bases, the J end by 1 base, with 15 bases between. CDR1 and CDR2 (germline): SQVTM, ANQGSEA. CDR3 length: 15 residues.

This clonotype has at least ten counts. The chain is built from TRBV6-2 or TRBV6-3 and TRBJ2-5; D is perhaps TRBD2 (6 bases). Germline CDR1 and CDR2: MNHEY and SVGEGT. This CDR3 is 13 amino acids long. The V and J ends lost 7 bases and 2 bases respectively, with 11 bases between them. The CDR3 reads CASNNRGQETQYF. CDR3 sequence (DNA): TGTGCCAGCAATAACCGGGGGCAAGAGACCCAGTACTTC.

This chain links TRBV11-2 with TRBJ2-1; TRBD2 might be the D (5 bases). The CDR3 runs to 15 residues. Germline CDR1 is SGHAT and CDR2 is FQNNGV. V lost 6 bases, J lost 5 bases, and 17 bases lay in between. The CDR3 is CASSLDSARDNEQFF. CDR3 nucleotide sequence: TGTGCCAGCAGTCTGGACTCTGCACGGGACAATGAGCAGTTCTTC.

Ten or more counts support this clonotype. This chain links TRBV7-9 with TRBJ1-4, with D unresolved. CDR1 and CDR2 (germline): SEHNR, FQNEAQ (reference sequence). V was cut by 7 bases and J by 6 bases, with 18 bases left in between. The CDR3 extends over 15 amino acids. The CDR3 loop reads CASTPSGFGHEKLFF. Here the CDR3 DNA reads TGTGCCAGCACCCCATCGGGGTTCGGGCATGAAAAACTGTTTTTT. Drawing the rest from reference TRBV7-9 and TRBJ1-4, the complete variable domain is DTGVSQNPRHKITKRGQNVTFRCDPISEHNRLYWYRQTLGQGPEFLTYFQNEAQLEKSRLLSDRFSAERPKGSFSTLEIQRTEQGDSAMYLCASTPSGFGHEKLFFGSGTQLSVL.

The chain has TRBV20-1 and TRBJ2-1; 11 nucleotides align to TRBD1. This CDR3 is built from 16 residues. Germline CDR1 and CDR2: DFQATT and SNEGSKA (reference sequence). V was pared by 7 bases and J by 4 bases, with 12 bases of the junction left unmatched. The CDR3 loop reads CSVWGRDRGLYNEQFF. The CDR3, as DNA: TGCAGTGTTTGGGGCCGGGACAGGGGGTTATACAATGAGCAGTTCTTC.

This clonotype was seen many times. CDR3 sequence reads: CSASPPEAGASTDTQYF. CDR3 DNA: TGCAGTGCTTCTCCTCCTGAAGCGGGGGCCTCCACAGATACGCAGTATTTT. The chain is built from TRBV20-1 and TRBJ2-3; the match to TRBD2 covers 8 bases. Germline-derived CDR1 and CDR2 are DFQATT and SNEGSKA (reference sequence). This CDR3 spans 17 amino acids. V was pared by 5 bases and J by 2 bases, with 15 bases of the junction left unmatched.

The V gene is TRBV6-1, the J gene TRBJ1-1; no firm D call. There are 14 residues in the CDR3. CDR1 is MNHNS, CDR2 SASEGT, per germline. Trimming pared 6 bases from V and 7 bases from J, leaving 18 bases between. CDR3 in amino acids: CASRPTGGVGEAFF. The CDR3 DNA sequence: TGTGCCAGCAGACCGACCGGAGGTGTAGGTGAAGCTTTCTTT.

There are many counts of this clonotype. The chain combines TRBV4-3 with TRBJ1-2; D not certain. The germline CDR1 and CDR2 sequences are LGHNA and YSLEER. Trimming took off 0 bases at V and 1 base at J, with 9 bases between the two ends. The CDR3 is made up of 15 amino acids. CDR3 bases: TGCGCCAGCAGCCAAGATTCTACGCGTAACTATGGCTACACCTTC. Amino acids: CASSQDSTRNYGYTF.

V is TRBV2 and J is TRBJ2-1; the D call may be TRBD1 or TRBD2 (6 bases each). Trimming shortened V by 4 bases and J by 1 base, and 14 bases separated the two germline ends. This CDR3 contains 16 residues. Germline-derived CDR1 and CDR2 are SNHLY and FYNNEI. CDR3 sequence reads: CASSGGGLGSYNEQFF. CDR3 nucleotide sequence: TGTGCCAGCAGTGGAGGGGGACTGGGATCCTACAATGAGCAGTTCTTC.

This clonotype was counted ten times or more. V is TRBV2 and J is TRBJ1-5; the D gene is possibly TRBD1 (6 bases). Per germline, CDR1 SNHLY and CDR2 FYNNEI. This CDR3 contains 13 residues. Trimming left V 7 bases short and J 5 bases short, with 12 bases between. The chain's CDR3 is CASTRTEDQPQHF. The CDR3, as DNA: TGTGCCAGCACTAGGACAGAAGATCAGCCCCAGCATTTT. Variable domain in full (rest from reference TRBV2 and TRBJ1-5): EPEVTQTPSHQVTQMGQEVILRCVPISNHLYFYWYRQILGQKVEFLVSFYNNEISEKSEIFDDQFSVERPDGSNFTLKIRSTKLEDSAMYFCASTRTEDQPQHFGDGTRLSIL.

This clonotype has at least ten counts. The chain uses TRBV6-5 and TRBJ1-1; tentatively, D is TRBD1 (5 bases). CDR1 and CDR2 from the germline V gene are MNHEY and SVGAGI. Trimming removed 2 bases at V and 4 bases at J, with 11 bases between. CDR3 length: 14 residues. CDR3 DNA sequence: TGTGCCAGCAGTTACCAGGGCCTGGGCACTGAAGCTTTCTTT. Protein: CASSYQGLGTEAFF.

This clonotype was recorded many times. The V gene is TRBV5-1, the J gene TRBJ2-5; possibly TRBD2 for D (6 bases). The CDR3 runs 13 residues. Germline V lookup: CDR1 SGHRS, CDR2 YFSETQ. The V gene lost 4 bases and the J gene lost 5 bases, with 12 bases spanning the gap. The CDR3 bases are TGCGCCAGCAGCGCCGGAGCGGGTGAGACCCAGTACTTC. Encoded protein: CASSAGAGETQYF.

Ten or more counts support this clonotype. This chain links TRBV2 with TRBJ2-1, with TRBD1 as a possible D gene (5 bases). The germline CDR1 and CDR2 sequences are SNHLY and FYNNEI. The V gene lost 5 bases and the J gene lost 1 base, with 15 bases spanning the gap. CDR3 length: 16 residues. In DNA form, the CDR3 reads TGTGCCAGCAGTCCTCGGGTCAGGGCGTCCTACAATGAGCAGTTCTTC. Encoded protein: CASSPRVRASYNEQFF.

This clonotype was seen at least ten times. This chain connects TRBV10-3 to TRBJ1-2; no definite D call. This CDR3 is 15 amino acids long. Germline CDR1 is ENHRY and CDR2 is SYGVKD. The V and J ends lost 2 bases and 2 bases respectively, with 12 bases between them. The CDR3, as DNA: TGTGCCATCAGTGAGCAGGAGGGCTCAAACTATGGCTACACCTTC. Translated, it gives CAISEQEGSNYGYTF.

This clonotype was recorded many times. This rearrangement joins TRBV20-1 to TRBJ2-3, with 11 bases that match TRBD2. CDR1 and CDR2 (germline): DFQATT, SNEGSKA (reference sequence). V shed 5 bases and J 4 bases; nucleotides not matched to a gene: 5. This CDR3 region has 14 residues. The CDR3 nucleotides are TGCAGTGCTGATAGCGGGGGGGCGGCAGATACGCAGTATTTT. Translated: CSADSGGAADTQYF.

This clonotype was observed many times. This chain joins TRBV20-1 and TRBJ2-1; D not resolved. V was cut by 5 bases and J by 0 bases, with 8 bases left in between. Germline lookup yields CDR1 DFQATT and CDR2 SNEGSKA (reference sequence). The CDR3 is 13 residues long. CDR3: CSAGELSYNEQFF. CDR3 in DNA: TGCAGTGCTGGGGAACTCTCCTACAATGAGCAGTTCTTC.

This clonotype was seen ten or more times. V gene TRBV20-1 combines with J gene TRBJ1-5, with a tentative D call TRBD1 (6 bases). The CDR3 loop spans 16 amino acids. Trimming removed 0 bases at V and 3 bases at J, with 15 bases between. CDR1 and CDR2 (germline): DFQATT, SNEGSKA (reference sequence). The CDR3 coding sequence is TGCAGTGCTAGAGATACCCCAGGACAGTACAATCAGCCCCAGCATTTT. Amino acids: CSARDTPGQYNQPQHF.

In this sample, this clonotype turned up many times. The CDR3 sequence is CASSLRQGSTGELFF. As DNA, the CDR3 is TGTGCCAGCAGTTTAAGGCAGGGAAGCACCGGGGAGCTGTTTTTT. The chain recombines TRBV12-3 or TRBV12-4 with TRBJ2-2, with a possible D match to TRBD1 (5 bases). The CDR3 loop spans 15 amino acids. Trimming removed 2 bases from V and 4 bases from J, with 11 bases in between.

This clonotype was picked up many times. This chain connects TRBV5-1 to TRBJ1-1; D gene unclear. Germline-derived CDR1 and CDR2 are SGHRS and YFSETQ. The ends were cut back, 2 bases at V and 6 bases at J, with 14 bases in the middle. The CDR3 has 14 amino acids. Here the CDR3 reads CASSFSWDSSEAFF. The DNA of the CDR3 is TGCGCCAGCAGCTTTTCCTGGGATTCCTCTGAAGCTTTCTTT.

This clonotype was observed at least ten times. The chain joins TRBV7-2 to TRBJ2-5; D gene uncertain. Trimming removed 4 bases at V and 1 base at J, with 7 bases between. The CDR3 is 13 residues long. CDR1 and CDR2 (germline): SGHTA, FQGNSA. CDR3 loop: CASSSRSQETQYF. Written as DNA, the CDR3 is TGTGCCAGCAGCTCCCGATCCCAAGAGACCCAGTACTTC.

This clonotype appeared many times. V usage is TRBV29-1 and J usage is TRBJ2-4; TRBD1 or TRBD2 may be the D gene (5 bases each). From germline, CDR1 is SQVTM and CDR2 ANQGSEA. This CDR3 is built from 13 residues. The germline V and J ends were trimmed by 3 bases and 1 base, with 7 bases remaining between them. The CDR3 region has the DNA TGCAGCGTTGAGGGGGTGGCCAAAAACATTCAGTACTTC. This sequence encodes CSVEGVAKNIQYF.

This clonotype was counted ten times or more. The rearrangement links TRBV7-3 to TRBJ1-1, with 9 bases identical to TRBD1. This CDR3 contains 13 residues. Germline trimming cut 5 bases from V and 9 bases from J; bases unmatched to any gene: 7. CDR1 is SGHTA, CDR2 FQGTGA, per germline. The CDR3 DNA sequence: TGTGCCAGCAGCCTGGGACAGGGATTTCAAGCTTTCTTT. Its translation is CASSLGQGFQAFF.